This TCR beta chain was documented in a study of T-cell reconstitution after alpha-beta-depleted transplantation in children. With 2 bases removed from V and 0 bases from J, the gap between germline ends came to 11 bases. The CDR3 totals 15 residues. Per germline, CDR1 SGHNT and CDR2 YYREEE (reference sequence). Using unique molecular identifiers, the investigators prepared the TCRbeta library. TCRdb processed the PCR reads anew with MiXCR; each CDR3 protein has one entry. The sample contains 500,000 or so distinct CDR3 sequences, less than 35% of which appear only once. The material was PBMCs from the stem cell graft donor, obtained from the stem cell graft. The chain couples TRBV5-4 to TRBJ1-2; tentative D call: TRBD1 (6 bases). The source of this sequence is a human donor who donated a stem cell graft to a child with aplastic anemia. CDR3 sequence (DNA): TGTGCCAGCAGCTTACAGGGTACTACTAACTATGGCTACACCTTC. Its protein product is CASSLQGTTNYGYTF.